The entry below describes one TCR beta chain. Antigen unknown. The data stem from a study of immune cell composition in non-small cell lung cancer. Study outcomes and limitations: Smoking pack-years did not significantly correlate with tumour TCR-beta clonality. Lung squamous cell carcinoma tumours had significantly higher top 10 clone scores and productive clonality than lung adenocarcinoma.

TCRdb keeps only in-frame clones here, not all; method: immunoSEQ multiplex PCR. The sample shows about 5,600 clones, approximately 78% of them seen only once. The CDR3 consists of 12 residues. Germline CDR1 and CDR2: SGHRS and YFSETQ. The clonotype was recovered from a human donor with non-small cell lung cancer. This sequence joins TRBV5-1 and TRBJ1-1, with a possible D match to TRBD1 (6 bases). The specimen was lung tumor tissue. CDR3 nucleotide sequence: TGCGCTAGCGGGAGGGGGGACACTGAAGCTTTCTTT. This sequence encodes CASGRGDTEAFF.